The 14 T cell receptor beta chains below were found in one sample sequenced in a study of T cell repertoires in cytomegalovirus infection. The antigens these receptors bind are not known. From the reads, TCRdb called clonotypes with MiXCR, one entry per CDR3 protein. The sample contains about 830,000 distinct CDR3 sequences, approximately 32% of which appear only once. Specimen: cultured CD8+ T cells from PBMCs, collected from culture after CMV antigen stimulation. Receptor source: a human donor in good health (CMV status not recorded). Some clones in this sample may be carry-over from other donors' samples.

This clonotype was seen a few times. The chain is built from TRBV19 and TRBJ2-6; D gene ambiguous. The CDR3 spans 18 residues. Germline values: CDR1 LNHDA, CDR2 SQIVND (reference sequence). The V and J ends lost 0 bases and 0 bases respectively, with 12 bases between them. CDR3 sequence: CASSIDGEDLSGANVLTF. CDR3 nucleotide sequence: TGTGCCAGTAGTATAGATGGAGAGGACCTCTCTGGGGCCAACGTCCTGACTTTC.

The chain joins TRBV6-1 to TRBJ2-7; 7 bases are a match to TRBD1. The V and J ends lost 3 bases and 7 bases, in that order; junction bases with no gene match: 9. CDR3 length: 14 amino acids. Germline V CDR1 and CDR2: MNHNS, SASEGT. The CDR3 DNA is TGTGCCAGCAGTGAGGTTGAGGGGGCGAGGGAGCAGTACTTC. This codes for CASSEVEGAREQYF.

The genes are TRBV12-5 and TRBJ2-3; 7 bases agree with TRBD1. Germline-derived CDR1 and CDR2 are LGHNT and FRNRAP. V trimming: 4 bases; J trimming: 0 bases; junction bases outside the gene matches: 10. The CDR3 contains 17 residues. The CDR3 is CASGSQSGTDSTDTQYF. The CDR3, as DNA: TGTGCTAGTGGTTCCCAATCCGGGACAGATAGCACAGATACGCAGTATTTT. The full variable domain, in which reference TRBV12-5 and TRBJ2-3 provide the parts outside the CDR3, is DARVTQTPRHKVTEMGQEVTMRCQPILGHNTVFWYRQTMMQGLELLAYFRNRAPLDDSGMPKDRFSAEMPDATLATLKIQPSEPRDSAVYFCASGSQSGTDSTDTQYFGPGTRLTVL.

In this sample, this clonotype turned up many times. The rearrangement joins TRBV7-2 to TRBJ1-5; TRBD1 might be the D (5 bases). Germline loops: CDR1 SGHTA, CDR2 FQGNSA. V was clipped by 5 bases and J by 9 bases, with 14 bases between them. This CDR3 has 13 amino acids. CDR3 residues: CASSPTESVPQHF. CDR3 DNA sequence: TGTGCCAGCAGCCCGACAGAGTCCGTGCCCCAGCATTTT.

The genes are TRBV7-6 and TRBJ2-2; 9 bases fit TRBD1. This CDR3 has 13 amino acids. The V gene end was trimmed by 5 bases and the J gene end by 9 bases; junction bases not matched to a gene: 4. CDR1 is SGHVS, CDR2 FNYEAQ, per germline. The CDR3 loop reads CASSEGTGRELFF. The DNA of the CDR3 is TGTGCCAGCAGCGAGGGGACAGGGAGGGAGCTGTTTTTT.

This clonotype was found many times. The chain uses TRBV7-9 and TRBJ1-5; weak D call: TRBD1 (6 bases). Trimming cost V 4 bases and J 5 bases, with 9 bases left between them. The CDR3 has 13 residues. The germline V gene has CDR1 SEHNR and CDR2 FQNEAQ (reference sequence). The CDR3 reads CASSSYRDQPQHF. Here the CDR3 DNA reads TGTGCCAGCAGCTCCTACAGGGATCAGCCCCAGCATTTT. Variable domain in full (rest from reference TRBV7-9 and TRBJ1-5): DTGVSQNPRHKITKRGQNVTFRCDPISEHNRLYWYRQTLGQGPEFLTYFQNEAQLEKSRLLSDRFSAERPKGSFSTLEIQRTEQGDSAMYLCASSSYRDQPQHFGDGTRLSIL.

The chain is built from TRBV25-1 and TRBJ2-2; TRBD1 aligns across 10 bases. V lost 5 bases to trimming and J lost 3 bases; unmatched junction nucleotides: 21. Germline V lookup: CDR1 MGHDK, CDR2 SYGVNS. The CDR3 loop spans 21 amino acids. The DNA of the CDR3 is TGTGCCAGCAGTCCGGGACAGGGGATGGTTTTAGTCCTTTTGGACACCGGGGAGCTGTTTTTT. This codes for CASSPGQGMVLVLLDTGELFF.

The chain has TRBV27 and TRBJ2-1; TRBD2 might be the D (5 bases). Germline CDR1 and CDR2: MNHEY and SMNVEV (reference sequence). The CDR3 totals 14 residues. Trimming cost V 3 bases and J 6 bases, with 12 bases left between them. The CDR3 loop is CASSFSRGSNEQFF. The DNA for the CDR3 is TGTGCCAGCAGTTTCAGCCGGGGAAGCAATGAGCAGTTCTTC.

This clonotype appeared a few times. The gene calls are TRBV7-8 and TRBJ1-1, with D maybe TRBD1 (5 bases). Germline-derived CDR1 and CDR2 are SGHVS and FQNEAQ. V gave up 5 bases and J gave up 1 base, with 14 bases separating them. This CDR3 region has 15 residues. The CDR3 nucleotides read TGTGCCAGCAGCCTCGGGTCCGGGGGGAACACTGAAGCTTTCTTT. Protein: CASSLGSGGNTEAFF.

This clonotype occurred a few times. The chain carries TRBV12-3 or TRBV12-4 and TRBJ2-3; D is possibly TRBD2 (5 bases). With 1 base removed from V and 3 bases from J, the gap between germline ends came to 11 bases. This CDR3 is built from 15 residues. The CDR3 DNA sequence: TGTGCCAGCAGTTTAGGTTTGAGGAGGACAGATACGCAGTATTTT. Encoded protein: CASSLGLRRTDTQYF.

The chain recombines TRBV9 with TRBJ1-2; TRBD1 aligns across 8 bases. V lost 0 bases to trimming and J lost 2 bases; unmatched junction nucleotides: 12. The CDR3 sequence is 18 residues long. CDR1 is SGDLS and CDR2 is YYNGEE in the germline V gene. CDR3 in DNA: TGTGCCAGCAGCGTAGCCACTGGACAGGGATCGGCGAACTATGGCTACACCTTC. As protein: CASSVATGQGSANYGYTF.

The CDR3 nucleotides read TGTGCCAGTAGTTCGGAACGAGGGGGCAGAAGATCGAATGAGCAGTTCTTC. It translates to CASSSERGGRRSNEQFF. The chain recombines TRBV19 with TRBJ2-1, with 7 positions matching TRBD1. Germline V gene sequence: CDR1 LNHDA, CDR2 SQIVND (reference sequence). The trim removed 5 bases at V and 7 bases at J, leaving 17 bases unmatched. CDR3 length: 17 amino acids.

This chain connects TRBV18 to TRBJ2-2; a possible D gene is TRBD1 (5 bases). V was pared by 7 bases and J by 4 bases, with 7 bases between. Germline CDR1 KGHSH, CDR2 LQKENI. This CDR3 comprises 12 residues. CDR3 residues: CASCTGTGELFF. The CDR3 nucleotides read TGTGCCAGCTGTACAGGCACCGGGGAGCTGTTTTTT.

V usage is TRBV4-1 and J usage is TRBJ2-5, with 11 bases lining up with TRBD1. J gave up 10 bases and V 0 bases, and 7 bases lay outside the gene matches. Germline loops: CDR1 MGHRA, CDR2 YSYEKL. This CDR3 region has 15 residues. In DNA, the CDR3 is TGCGCCAGCAGCCAAGAGGGACAGGGGGGTGTGGGCCAGTACTTC. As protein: CASSQEGQGGVGQYF.